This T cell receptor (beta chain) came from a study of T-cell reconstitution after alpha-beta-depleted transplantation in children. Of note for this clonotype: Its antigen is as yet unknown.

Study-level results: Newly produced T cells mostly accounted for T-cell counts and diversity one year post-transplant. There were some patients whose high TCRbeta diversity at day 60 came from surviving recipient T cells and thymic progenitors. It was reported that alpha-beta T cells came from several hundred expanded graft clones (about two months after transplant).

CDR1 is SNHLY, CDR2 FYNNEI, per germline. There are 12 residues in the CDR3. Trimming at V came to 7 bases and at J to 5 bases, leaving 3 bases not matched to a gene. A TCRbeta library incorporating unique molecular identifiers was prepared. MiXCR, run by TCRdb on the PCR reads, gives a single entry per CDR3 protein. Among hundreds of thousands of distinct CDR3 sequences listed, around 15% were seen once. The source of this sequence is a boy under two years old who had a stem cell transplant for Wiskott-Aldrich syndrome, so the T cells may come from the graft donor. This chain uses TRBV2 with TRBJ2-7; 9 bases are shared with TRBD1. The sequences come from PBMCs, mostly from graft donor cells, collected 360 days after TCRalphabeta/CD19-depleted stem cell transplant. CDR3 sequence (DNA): TGTGCCAGCAAGGACAGGGGCCACGAGCAGTACTTC. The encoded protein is CASKDRGHEQYF.